Listed below are T cell receptor beta chains from one sample, sequenced in a study of blood T cell repertoires in COVID-19. Repertoires were generated with immunoSEQ multiplex PCR, while TCRdb's copy carries only in-frame clones and drops some. The data hold roughly 200,000 clones, with over 75% observed a single time. The material sequenced was PBMCs or T cells enriched from blood (not recorded which). The receptor set was obtained from a man aged 35 to 55 who had recovered from COVID-19. Each CDR3 is given with its conserved first and last residue.

V	J	CDR3
TRBV7-8	TRBJ1-6	CASSLVGATGYNSPLHF
TRBV3-1/TRBV3-2	TRBJ1-1	CASSRQLNTEAFF
TRBV5-1	TRBJ1-1	CASSLGGTGPNTEAFF
TRBV3-1/TRBV3-2	TRBJ1-5	CASSLASGGKQPQHF
TRBV9	TRBJ2-5	CASSGGGETQYF
TRBV4-1	TRBJ2-7	CASSPTTGVTYEQYF
TRBV3-1/TRBV3-2	TRBJ2-1	CASSPLAGVRNEQFF
TRBV30	TRBJ1-6	CAHGRGYNSPLHF
TRBV7-9	TRBJ1-1	CASSLSLGTANTEAFF
TRBV5-1	TRBJ2-2	CASSRGLGDTGELFF
TRBV5-1	TRBJ2-1	CASSILPSGEVPGNEQFF
TRBV7-7	TRBJ1-4	CASSFRTGGNEKLFF
TRBV21-1	TRBJ2-5	CASPSSDLIEETQYF
TRBV5-6	TRBJ1-6	CASSLDWVGGSPLHF
TRBV20-1	TRBJ1-2	CSASRRGLGPLYGYTF
TRBV7-3	TRBJ1-1	CASSSTGTGVEAFF
TRBV9	TRBJ2-3	CASSKTSGGADTQYF
TRBV19	TRBJ2-7	CASKDSTKYEQYF
TRBV5-1	TRBJ2-2	CASSIRTGQTTGELFF
TRBV4-1	TRBJ2-3	CASSQGLFRTDTDTQYF
TRBV10-1	TRBJ2-7	CASSEIVSYEQYF
TRBV5-6	TRBJ1-3	CASSPVGAGGNTIYF
TRBV3-1/TRBV3-2	TRBJ1-2	CASSPAMATGGYTF
TRBV12-5	TRBJ2-1	CASGLGLEQFF
TRBV7-7	TRBJ2-7	CASSPLTGTPKEQYF
TRBV7-9	TRBJ1-2	CASSFNVGLRGGPNYGYTF
TRBV2	TRBJ1-1	CASTRQGPNTEAFF
TRBV6-1	TRBJ1-2	CASSASYGQAGYGYTF
TRBV2	TRBJ1-5	CASSEEGWAGFSNQPQHF
TRBV7-3	TRBJ2-1	CASSLMGGYNEQFF
TRBV12-3/TRBV12-4	TRBJ1-3	CALATGSGNTIYF
TRBV7-9	TRBJ2-7	CASSTVSEQYF
TRBV7-3	TRBJ2-1	CASSKSGTKYNEQFF
TRBV7-3	TRBJ2-2	CASSLTGTANTGELFF
TRBV19	TRBJ1-5	CASSNGQGAMYLGNQPQHF
TRBV27	TRBJ1-5	CASSFRVQGAGQPQHF
TRBV29-1	TRBJ2-1	CSARGMYNEQFF
TRBV18	TRBJ1-2	CASSPRDRINYGYTF
TRBV19	TRBJ1-6	CASNEQGLVISPLHF
TRBV19	TRBJ1-2	CASSGLGQELGGYTF
TRBV9	TRBJ2-2	CASSGLAAMATGELFF
TRBV7-8	TRBJ1-1	CASSPQGAKSTEAFF
TRBV19	TRBJ2-1	CASSIPRLLGNEQFF
TRBV19	TRBJ2-3	CASSIRTSGTSGKSDTQYF
TRBV6-5	TRBJ2-7	CASRGRASYEQYF